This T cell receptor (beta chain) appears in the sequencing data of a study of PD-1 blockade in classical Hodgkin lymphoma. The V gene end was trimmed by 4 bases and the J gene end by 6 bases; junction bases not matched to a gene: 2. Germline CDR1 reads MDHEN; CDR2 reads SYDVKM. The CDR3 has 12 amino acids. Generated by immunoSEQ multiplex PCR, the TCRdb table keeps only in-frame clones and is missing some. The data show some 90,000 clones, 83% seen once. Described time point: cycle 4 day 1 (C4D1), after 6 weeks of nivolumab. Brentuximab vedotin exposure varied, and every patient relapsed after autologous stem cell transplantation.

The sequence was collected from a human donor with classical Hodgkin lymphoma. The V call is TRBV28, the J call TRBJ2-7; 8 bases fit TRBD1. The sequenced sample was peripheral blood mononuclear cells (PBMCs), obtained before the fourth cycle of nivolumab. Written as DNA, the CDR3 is TGTGCCAGCAGTTACAGGGGGACCGAGCAGTACTTC. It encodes CASSYRGTEQYF. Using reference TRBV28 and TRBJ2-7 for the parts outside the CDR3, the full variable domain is DVKVTQSSRYLVKRTGEKVFLECVQDMDHENMFWYRQDPGLGLRLIYFSYDVKMKEKGDIPEGYSVSREKKERFSLILESASTNQTSMYLCASSYRGTEQYFGPGTRLTVT.